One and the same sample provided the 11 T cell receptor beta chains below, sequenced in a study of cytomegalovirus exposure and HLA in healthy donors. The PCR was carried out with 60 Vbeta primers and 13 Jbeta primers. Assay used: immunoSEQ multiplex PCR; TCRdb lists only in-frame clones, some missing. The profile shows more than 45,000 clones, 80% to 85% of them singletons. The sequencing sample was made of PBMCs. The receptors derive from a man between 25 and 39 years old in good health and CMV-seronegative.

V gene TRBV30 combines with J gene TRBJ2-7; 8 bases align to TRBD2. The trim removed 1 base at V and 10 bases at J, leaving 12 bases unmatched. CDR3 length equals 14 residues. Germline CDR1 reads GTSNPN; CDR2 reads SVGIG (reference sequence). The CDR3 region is CAWSAQLAGKNQYF. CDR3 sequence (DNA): TGTGCCTGGAGTGCACAGCTAGCGGGTAAAAATCAGTACTTC.

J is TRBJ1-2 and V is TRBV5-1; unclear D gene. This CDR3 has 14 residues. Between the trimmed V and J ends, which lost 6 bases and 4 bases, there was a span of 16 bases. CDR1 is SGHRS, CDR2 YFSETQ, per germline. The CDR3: CASTTTSGSYGYTF. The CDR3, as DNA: TGCGCCAGCACCACCACCTCAGGATCCTATGGCTACACCTTC.

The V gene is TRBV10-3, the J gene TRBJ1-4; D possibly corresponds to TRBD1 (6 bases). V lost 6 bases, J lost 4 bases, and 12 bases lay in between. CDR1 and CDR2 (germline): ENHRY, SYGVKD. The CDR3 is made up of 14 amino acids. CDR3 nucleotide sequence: TGTGCCATCAGGGACAGCATAGTTAATGAAAAACTGTTTTTT. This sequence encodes CAIRDSIVNEKLFF.

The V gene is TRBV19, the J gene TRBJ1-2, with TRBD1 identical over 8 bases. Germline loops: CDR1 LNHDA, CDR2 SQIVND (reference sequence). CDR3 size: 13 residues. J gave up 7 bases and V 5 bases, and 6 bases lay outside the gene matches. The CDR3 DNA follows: TGTGCCAGTAGTGCAGGGGGCCCGGGTGGCTACACCTTC. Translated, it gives CASSAGGPGGYTF.

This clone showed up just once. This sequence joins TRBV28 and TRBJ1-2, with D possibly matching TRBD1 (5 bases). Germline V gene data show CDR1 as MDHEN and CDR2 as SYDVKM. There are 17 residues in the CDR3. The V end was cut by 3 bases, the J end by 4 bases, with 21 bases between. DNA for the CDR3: TGTGCCAGCAGTTTTGAAGGTGTGGGGGGGAATGTCTATGGCTACACCTTC. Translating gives CASSFEGVGGNVYGYTF.

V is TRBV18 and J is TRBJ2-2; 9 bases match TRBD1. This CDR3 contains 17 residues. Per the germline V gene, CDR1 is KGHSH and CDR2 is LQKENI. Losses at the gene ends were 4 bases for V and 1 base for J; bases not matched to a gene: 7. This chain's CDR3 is CASSLTTGQGNTGELFF. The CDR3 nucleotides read TGTGCCAGCTCACTCACAACGGGACAGGGGAACACCGGGGAGCTGTTTTTT. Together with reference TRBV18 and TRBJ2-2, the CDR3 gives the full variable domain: NAGVMQNPRHLVRRRGQEARLRCSPMKGHSHVYWYRQLPEEGLKFMVYLQKENIIDESGMPKERFSAEFPKEGPSILRIQQVVRGDSAAYFCASSLTTGQGNTGELFFGEGSRLTVL.

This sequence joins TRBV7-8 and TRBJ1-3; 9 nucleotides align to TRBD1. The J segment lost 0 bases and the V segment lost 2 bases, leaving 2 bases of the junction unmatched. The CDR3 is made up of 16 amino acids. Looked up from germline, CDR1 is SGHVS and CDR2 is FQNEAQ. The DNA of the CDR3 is TGTGCCAGCAGCTTACAGACAGGGGGCTCTGGAAACACCATATATTTT. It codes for CASSLQTGGSGNTIYF.

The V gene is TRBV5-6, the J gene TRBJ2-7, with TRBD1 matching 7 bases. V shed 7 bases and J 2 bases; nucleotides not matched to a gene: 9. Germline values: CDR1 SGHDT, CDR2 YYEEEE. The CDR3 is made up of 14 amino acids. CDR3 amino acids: CASSDRVWAYEQYF. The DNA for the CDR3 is TGTGCCAGCTCAGACAGGGTATGGGCCTACGAGCAGTACTTC.

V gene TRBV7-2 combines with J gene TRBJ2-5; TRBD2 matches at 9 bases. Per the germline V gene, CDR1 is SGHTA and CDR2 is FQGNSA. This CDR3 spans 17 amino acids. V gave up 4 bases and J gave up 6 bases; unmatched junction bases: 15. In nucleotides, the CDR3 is TGTGCCAGCAGCTCGCCTATACCCCTGACTAGCGGTCAGACCCAGTACTTC. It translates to CASSSPIPLTSGQTQYF. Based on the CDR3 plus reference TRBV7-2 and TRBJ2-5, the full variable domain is GAGVSQSPSNKVTEKGKDVELRCDPISGHTALYWYRQSLGQGLEFLIYFQGNSAPDKSGLPSDRFSAERTGGSVSTLTIQRTQQEDSAVYLCASSSPIPLTSGQTQYFGPGTRLLVL.

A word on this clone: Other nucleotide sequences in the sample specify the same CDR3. CDR3 nucleotides: TGTGCCAGCAGCCTCCGGGGTTCTGGCATGAACACTGAAGCTTTCTTT. Encoded protein: CASSLRGSGMNTEAFF. The rearrangement uses TRBV13 and TRBJ1-1; D gene ambiguous. Germline V gives CDR1 PRHDT, CDR2 FYEKMQ (reference sequence). The CDR3 spans 16 residues. V was shortened by 5 bases and J by 0 bases, with 16 bases between the two germline ends.

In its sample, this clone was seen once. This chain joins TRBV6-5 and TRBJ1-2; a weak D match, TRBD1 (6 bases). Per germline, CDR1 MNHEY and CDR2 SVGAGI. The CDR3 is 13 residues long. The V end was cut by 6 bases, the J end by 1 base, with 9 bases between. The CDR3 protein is CASRGGSNYGYTF. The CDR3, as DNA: TGTGCCAGCAGAGGGGGTAGTAACTATGGCTACACCTTC.